Sequencing of this TCR beta chain was carried out in a study of Ad26.COV2.S vaccination and SARS-CoV-2 variants. Looked up from germline, CDR1 is GTSNPN and CDR2 is SVGIG (reference sequence). CDR3 length: 15 amino acids. Trimming pared 1 base from V and 4 bases from J, leaving 16 bases between. The sample's treatment: around 19 received Ad26.COV2.S at low or high dose, single or two shots; roughly five received placebo; per-sample allocation not given. Sample collection was performed on day 63 after the first vaccine or placebo injection. Method: immunoSEQ multiplex PCR; TCRdb's copy keeps in-frame clones and lacks some. The table shows roughly 420,000 clones, with 89% occurring only once.

Sequenced material: peripheral blood, taken in a trial of Ad26.COV2.S vaccine versus placebo. This sequence originates from a person aged 18-60 years who received the Ad26.COV2.S COVID-19 vaccine or a placebo. The chain links TRBV30 to TRBJ1-1; D is uncertain. The chain's CDR3 is CAWSGRMEGGTEAFF. The CDR3 DNA is TGTGCCTGGAGTGGCCGTATGGAGGGAGGCACTGAAGCTTTCTTT.